Below, 16 T cell receptor beta chains from the same sample are listed, as sequenced in a study of blood T cell repertoires in COVID-19. TCRdb's table, derived via immunoSEQ multiplex PCR, lists solely in-frame clones and lacks some. This sample has some 340,000 clones, with approximately 87% found just once. The sequenced sample was PBMCs or T cells enriched from blood (not recorded which). The receptors were gathered from a woman between 25 and 40 years old who had recovered from COVID-19.

This clone has a handful of counts. J is TRBJ1-6 and V is TRBV4-1; TRBD1 is a possible D gene (5 bases). CDR3 length: 17 amino acids. The germline gives CDR1 MGHRA, CDR2 YSYEKL. V was trimmed by 4 bases and J by 6 bases, leaving 19 bases between them. The CDR3 here is CASSPQVRTDTNSPLHF. CDR3 DNA sequence: TGCGCCAGCAGCCCCCAGGTCCGGACGGACACTAATTCACCCCTCCACTTT.

The count of this clone is one. This rearrangement joins TRBV7-9 to TRBJ1-2, with no clear D. Trimming cost V 4 bases and J 0 bases, with 6 bases left between them. This CDR3 contains 13 residues. Germline V CDR1 and CDR2: SEHNR, FQNEAQ (reference sequence). The CDR3: CASSSGANYGYTF. Written as DNA, the CDR3 is TGTGCCAGCAGCTCGGGAGCTAACTATGGCTACACCTTC.

The chain combines TRBV19 with TRBJ1-5; 8 positions match TRBD1. The CDR3 is 16 amino acids. Germline assignment: CDR1 LNHDA and CDR2 SQIVND (reference sequence). V lost 5 bases, J lost 1 base, and 7 bases stayed unmatched. The CDR3 reads CASSARQGMSNQPQHF. The CDR3 DNA is TGTGCCAGTAGTGCCCGACAGGGGATGAGCAATCAGCCCCAGCATTTT.

CDR3 in amino acids: CASSTPTGGNEQFF. In DNA, the CDR3 is TGTGCCAGCAGCACGCCGACAGGGGGGAATGAGCAGTTCTTC. The chain links TRBV11-2 to TRBJ2-1, with TRBD1 matching 9 bases. Germline values: CDR1 SGHAT, CDR2 FQNNGV. The V segment lost 5 bases and the J segment 7 bases; nucleotides outside the gene matches: 6. This CDR3 comprises 14 residues.

The chain employs TRBV7-9 and TRBJ2-5, with 12 positions matching TRBD2. Germline V CDR1 and CDR2: SEHNR, FQNEAQ (reference sequence). Trimming at V came to 3 bases and at J to 5 bases, leaving 1 base not matched to a gene. The CDR3 is made up of 14 amino acids. The CDR3: CASSFGLAGETQYF. The CDR3 bases are TGTGCCAGCAGCTTCGGACTAGCGGGGGAGACCCAGTACTTC.

This chain uses TRBV5-5 with TRBJ2-7; the D is unclear. Germline V lookup: CDR1 SGHKS, CDR2 YYEKEE (reference sequence). Trimming left V 4 bases short and J 3 bases short, with 17 bases between. The CDR3 length is 15 residues. The CDR3 DNA follows: TGTGCCAGCAGCCCATACTCGACTGTCTTCTACGAGCAGTACTTC. Residues: CASSPYSTVFYEQYF.

The table lists this clone with a count of one. V is TRBV4-1 and J is TRBJ1-1; D is perhaps TRBD1 (5 bases). Germline V gene data show CDR1 as MGHRA and CDR2 as YSYEKL. The CDR3 contains 16 residues. The V gene lost 0 bases and the J gene lost 6 bases, with 17 bases spanning the gap. The CDR3, as DNA: TGCGCCAGCAGCCAAGAGAACCTCTGGGGGAGGTCTGAAGCTTTCTTT. This gives the protein CASSQENLWGRSEAFF.

The rearrangement joins TRBV2 to TRBJ1-1, with D unresolved. In germline, CDR1 is SNHLY, CDR2 FYNNEI. V lost 5 bases and J 8 bases, leaving 9 bases between the germline ends. The CDR3 covers 11 residues. In DNA, the CDR3 is TGTGCCAGCAGTTTTTCAGTCGAAGCTTTCTTT. Translated, it gives CASSFSVEAFF.

With respect to this clone: This specimen includes other DNA sequences encoding the same CDR3. The chain combines TRBV18 with TRBJ1-3; 7 bases agree with TRBD1. V trimming: 1 base; J trimming: 4 bases; junction bases outside the gene matches: 4. The CDR3 has 15 residues. From germline, CDR1 is KGHSH and CDR2 LQKENI. DNA for the CDR3: TGTGCCAGCTCACCACAGGGGGCTGGCGGAAACACCATATATTTT. Its translation is CASSPQGAGGNTIYF.

The J gene is TRBJ1-3, the V gene TRBV3-1 (or the pseudogene TRBV3-2); D not certain. This CDR3 is 15 amino acids long. V was pared by 0 bases and J by 1 base, with 7 bases between. Germline loops: CDR1 LGHDT, CDR2 YNNKEL (reference sequence). The CDR3 sequence is CASSQEGGSGNTIYF. DNA of the CDR3: TGTGCCAGCAGCCAAGAAGGAGGGTCTGGAAACACCATATATTTT.

The V call is TRBV7-8, the J call TRBJ1-5; D is ambiguous. V gave up 2 bases and J gave up 7 bases, with 6 bases separating them. CDR3 length: 12 amino acids. Looked up from germline, CDR1 is SGHVS and CDR2 is FQNEAQ. CDR3 sequence (DNA): TGTGCCAGCAGCTTACTGTCCCAGCCCCAGCATTTT. It is translated as CASSLLSQPQHF.

The genes are TRBV28 and TRBJ2-5; 9 bases map to TRBD1. V trimming: 5 bases; J trimming: 2 bases; junction bases outside the gene matches: 6. The CDR3 loop spans 15 amino acids. Looked up from germline, CDR1 is MDHEN and CDR2 is SYDVKM. CDR3 sequence reads: CASSDPGTGQETQYF. DNA for the CDR3: TGTGCCAGCAGTGACCCCGGGACAGGGCAAGAGACCCAGTACTTC.

The V call is TRBV7-3, the J call TRBJ1-1; 7 bases map to TRBD1. Trimming cost V 6 bases and J 5 bases; bases outside gene matches: 6. The CDR3 loop spans 13 amino acids. Germline CDR1 and CDR2: SGHTA and FQGTGA. CDR3 sequence: CASSQNRGTEAFF. CDR3 in DNA: TGTGCCAGCAGTCAGAACAGGGGTACTGAAGCTTTCTTT.

This clone was observed once. The rearrangement joins TRBV27 to TRBJ1-1, with 8 nucleotides matching TRBD1. V was clipped by 3 bases and J by 10 bases; unmatched bases: 7. Germline CDR1 and CDR2: MNHEY and SMNVEV (reference sequence). The CDR3 spans 13 residues. CDR3 bases: TGTGCCAGCAGTTTCGCAGGGGGCGAGGGAGCTTTCTTT. This codes for CASSFAGGEGAFF.

The rearrangement uses TRBV11-2 and TRBJ2-1; D gene ambiguous. V lost 0 bases to trimming and J lost 6 bases, with 9 bases between them. The germline CDR1 and CDR2 sequences are SGHAT and FQNNGV. This CDR3 has 14 residues. CDR3 DNA sequence: TGTGCCAGCAGCTTAGACGGGTTTTTCAATGAGCAGTTCTTC. Translated: CASSLDGFFNEQFF. The complete variable domain, with remaining parts taken from reference TRBV11-2 and TRBJ2-1, reads EAGVAQSPRYKIIEKRQSVAFWCNPISGHATLYWYQQILGQGPKLLIQFQNNGVVDDSQLPKDRFSAERLKGVDSTLKIQPAKLEDSAVYLCASSLDGFFNEQFFGPGTRLTVL.

Here the CDR3 reads CASSRSPPGRDGNTIYF. The CDR3 nucleotides are TGCGCCAGCAGCCGGTCCCCCCCAGGCCGTGATGGAAACACCATATATTTT. The V gene is TRBV4-1, the J gene TRBJ1-3; D is ambiguous. Germline assignment: CDR1 MGHRA and CDR2 YSYEKL. The V and J ends lost 4 bases and 3 bases respectively, with 19 bases between them. The CDR3 spans 17 residues.